This paragraph reports one T cell receptor beta chain. The data are from a study of blood T cell repertoires in COVID-19. The overall study: Material from acute and convalescent COVID-19 was sourced from the United States, Italy and Spain.

Everyone who took part was roughly 18 to 95 years old, and they came from some 23 US areas. Authors' processing steps: Amplification of reference gene primers was used by the study to estimate nucleated cell counts. Only in-frame clones appear in the TCRdb table, and some are missing; sequencing was by immunoSEQ multiplex PCR. That table furnishes V, J and clone size, whereas the DNA furnished D and trimming. The sample yields 250,000 to 350,000 clones, around 90% seen once. The source material was PBMCs or T cells enriched from blood (not recorded which). The TCR comes from a woman aged 18-30 years with acute COVID-19.

CDR3 nucleotide sequence: TGTGCCAGCAGCGTCAATCGGGGTGCCTACAATGAGCAGTTCTTC. Translated, it gives CASSVNRGAYNEQFF. This chain links TRBV27 with TRBJ2-1; tentatively, D is TRBD2 (5 bases). The CDR3 spans 15 residues. Germline V gives CDR1 MNHEY, CDR2 SMNVEV (reference sequence). Trimming pared 6 bases from V and 2 bases from J, leaving 14 bases between.